This entry describes one TCR beta chain. Its antigen is unknown. This sample is part of a study of T cells in Graves' hyperthyroidism and ophthalmopathy. Across the study: Peripheral blood was drawn at first diagnosis, prior to all treatment. Study outcomes and limitations: Blood also carried most thyroid clonotypes expanded above 0.001. It was a median about 7.1 months before onset that the model predicted ophthalmopathy.

V dropped 7 bases and J dropped 3 bases, with 16 bases sitting between them. This CDR3 is 14 amino acids long. Germline CDR1 reads MDHEN; CDR2 reads SYDVKM. RNA transcripts were the template for amplifying TCR beta CDR3 regions. The TCR CDR3 was amplified in a first-round RT-PCR using the HTBI primer set. One entry per CDR3 protein results from TCRdb running MiXCR on the multiplex PCR reads. Among 500,000 to 550,000 distinct CDR3 sequences listed, just under 20% were seen once. At least 3 on the Clinical Activity Score was recorded for ophthalmopathy patients, who also had NOSPECS grade at least 4 and duration under 3 months.

V usage is TRBV28 and J usage is TRBJ2-7; either TRBD1 or TRBD2 may supply D (5 bases each). The material sequenced was blood. This clonotype was obtained from a man aged 35-49 years with Graves' ophthalmopathy. CDR3 nucleotide sequence: TGTGCCAGCACCCTAGGGGACGAAAGCTACGAGCAGTACTTC. Its protein is CASTLGDESYEQYF.